Reported below is one TCR beta chain. Its cognate antigen is unknown. In germline, CDR1 is SGHTA, CDR2 FQGNSA. V shed 2 bases and J shed 8 bases, with 4 bases lying between them. The CDR3 has 11 amino acids. General study results and limits: Tumor-infiltrating Treg TCR alpha and beta sequences overlapped most with tumor naive CD4+ T cells, then blood naive. The TCR gene usage of tumor memory CD4+ T cells clustered together with blood and lymph node memory CD4+ cells and with lymph node naive CD4+ cells.

Semi-nested PCR with Nested Universal Primer A followed constant-region reverse priming of full-length variable regions. From the 5' RACE reads, TCRdb called clonotypes with MiXCR, one entry per CDR3 protein. Among 35,000 to 50,000 distinct CDR3 sequences, around 30% were seen once, and the ten largest hold about 4%. CD4+CD45RO+CD25- cells were isolated as memory CD4+ T cells. Sequencing used tumor-infiltrating memory CD4+ T cells sorted from the breast tumor. The subset denotes: memory CD4+ T cells, CD4+CD45RO+CD25-. This sequence joins TRBV7-2 and TRBJ2-1; D remains ambiguous. The sequence derives from a female donor with breast cancer. The CDR3 protein is CASSLHDEQFF. The CDR3, as DNA: TGTGCCAGCAGCTTACATGATGAGCAGTTCTTC.